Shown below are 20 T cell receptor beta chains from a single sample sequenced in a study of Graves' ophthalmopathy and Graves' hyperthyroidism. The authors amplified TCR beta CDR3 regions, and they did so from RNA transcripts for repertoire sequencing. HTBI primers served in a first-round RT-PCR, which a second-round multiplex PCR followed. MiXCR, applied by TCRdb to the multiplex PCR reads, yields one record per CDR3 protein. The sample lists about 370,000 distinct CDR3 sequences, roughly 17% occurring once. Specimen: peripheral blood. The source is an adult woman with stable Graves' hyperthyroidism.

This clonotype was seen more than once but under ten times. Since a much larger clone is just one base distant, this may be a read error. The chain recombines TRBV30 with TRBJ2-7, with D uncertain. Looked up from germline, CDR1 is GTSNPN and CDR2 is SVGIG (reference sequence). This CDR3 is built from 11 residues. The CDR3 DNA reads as TGTGCCTGGAGTGCTAACTACGAGCAGTGCTTC. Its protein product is CAWSANYEQCF.

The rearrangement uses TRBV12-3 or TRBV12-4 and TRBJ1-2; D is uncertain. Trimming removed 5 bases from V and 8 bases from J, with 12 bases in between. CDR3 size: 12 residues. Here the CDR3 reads CASSHGSSGYTF. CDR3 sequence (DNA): TGTGCCAGCAGTCACGGGAGCTCCGGCTACACCTTC.

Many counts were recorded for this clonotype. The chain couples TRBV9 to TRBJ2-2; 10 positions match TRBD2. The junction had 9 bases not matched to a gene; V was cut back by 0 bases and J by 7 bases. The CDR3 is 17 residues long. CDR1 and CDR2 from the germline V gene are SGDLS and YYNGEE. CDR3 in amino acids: CASSVARSGREFGELFF. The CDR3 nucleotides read TGTGCCAGCAGCGTAGCTCGCAGCGGGAGGGAGTTCGGGGAGCTGTTTTTT.

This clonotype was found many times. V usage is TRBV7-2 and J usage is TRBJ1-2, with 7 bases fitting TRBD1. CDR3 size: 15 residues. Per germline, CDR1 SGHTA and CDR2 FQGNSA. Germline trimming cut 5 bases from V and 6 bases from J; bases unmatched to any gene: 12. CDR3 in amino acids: CASSPGTARGDGYTF. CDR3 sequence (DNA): TGTGCCAGCAGCCCTGGGACAGCCCGTGGGGATGGCTACACCTTC.

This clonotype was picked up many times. Here the CDR3 DNA reads TGTGCCAGCAGTGATGGGGAAGGCATTTATGGCTACACCTTC. This encodes CASSDGEGIYGYTF. The gene calls are TRBV2 and TRBJ1-2; D call uncertain. V shed 3 bases and J shed 5 bases, with 13 bases lying between them. Looked up from germline, CDR1 is SNHLY and CDR2 is FYNNEI. The CDR3 sequence is 14 residues long.

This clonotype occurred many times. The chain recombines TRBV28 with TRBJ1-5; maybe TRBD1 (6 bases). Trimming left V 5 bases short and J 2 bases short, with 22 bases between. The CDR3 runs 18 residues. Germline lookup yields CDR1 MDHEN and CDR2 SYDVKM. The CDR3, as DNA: TGTGCCAGCAGTCGCGCTGGACAGTCACCTAGACGCAATCAGCCCCAGCATTTT. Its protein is CASSRAGQSPRRNQPQHF. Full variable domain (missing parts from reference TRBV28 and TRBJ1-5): DVKVTQSSRYLVKRTGEKVFLECVQDMDHENMFWYRQDPGLGLRLIYFSYDVKMKEKGDIPEGYSVSREKKERFSLILESASTNQTSMYLCASSRAGQSPRRNQPQHFGDGTRLSIL.

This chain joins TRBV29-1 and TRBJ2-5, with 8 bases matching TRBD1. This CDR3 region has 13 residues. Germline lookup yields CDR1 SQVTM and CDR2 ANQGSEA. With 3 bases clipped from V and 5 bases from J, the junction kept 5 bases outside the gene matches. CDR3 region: CSVDPDRGETQYF. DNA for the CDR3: TGCAGCGTTGACCCCGACAGGGGTGAGACCCAGTACTTC.

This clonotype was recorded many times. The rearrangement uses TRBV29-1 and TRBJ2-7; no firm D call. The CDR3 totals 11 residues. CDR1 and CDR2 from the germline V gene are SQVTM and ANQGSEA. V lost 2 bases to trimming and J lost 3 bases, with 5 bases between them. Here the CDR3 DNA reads TGCAGCGTTGAATTTGGCTACGAGCAGTACTTC. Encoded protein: CSVEFGYEQYF.

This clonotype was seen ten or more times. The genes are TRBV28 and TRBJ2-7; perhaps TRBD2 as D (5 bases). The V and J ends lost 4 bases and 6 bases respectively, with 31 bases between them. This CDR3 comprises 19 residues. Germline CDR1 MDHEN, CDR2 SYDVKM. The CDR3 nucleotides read TGTGCCAGCAGTTCCCATTCAGCGGCCTCGAACTTAACTAGGATCGAGCAGTACTTC. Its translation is CASSSHSAASNLTRIEQYF. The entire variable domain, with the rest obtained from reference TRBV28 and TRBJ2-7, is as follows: DVKVTQSSRYLVKRTGEKVFLECVQDMDHENMFWYRQDPGLGLRLIYFSYDVKMKEKGDIPEGYSVSREKKERFSLILESASTNQTSMYLCASSSHSAASNLTRIEQYFGPGTRLTVT.

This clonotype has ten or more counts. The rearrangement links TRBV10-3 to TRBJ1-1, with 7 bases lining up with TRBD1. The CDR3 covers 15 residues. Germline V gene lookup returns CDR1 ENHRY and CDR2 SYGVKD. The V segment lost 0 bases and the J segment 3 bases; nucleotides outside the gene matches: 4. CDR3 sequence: CAISESTGTDTEAFF. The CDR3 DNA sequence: TGTGCCATCAGTGAGTCGACCGGGACAGACACTGAAGCTTTCTTT.

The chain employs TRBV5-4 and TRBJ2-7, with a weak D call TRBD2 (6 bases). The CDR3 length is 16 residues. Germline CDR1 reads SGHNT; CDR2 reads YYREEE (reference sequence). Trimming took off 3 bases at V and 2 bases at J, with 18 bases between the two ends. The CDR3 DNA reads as TGTGCCAGCAGCTCCCCAAGGGGCGGGGTGGCCTACGAGCAGTACTTC. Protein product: CASSSPRGGVAYEQYF.

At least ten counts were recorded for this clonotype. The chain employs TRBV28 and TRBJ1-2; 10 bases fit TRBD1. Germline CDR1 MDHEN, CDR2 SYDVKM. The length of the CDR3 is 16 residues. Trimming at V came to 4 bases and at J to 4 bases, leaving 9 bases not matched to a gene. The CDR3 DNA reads TGTGCCAGCAGTTCATTTGGACGGACAGGGGGCTATGGCTACACCTTC. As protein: CASSSFGRTGGYGYTF.

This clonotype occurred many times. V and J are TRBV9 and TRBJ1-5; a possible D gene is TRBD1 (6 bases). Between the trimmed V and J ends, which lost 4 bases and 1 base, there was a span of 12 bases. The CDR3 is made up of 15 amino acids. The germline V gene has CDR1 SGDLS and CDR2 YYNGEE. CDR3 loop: CASSSGGASNQPQHF. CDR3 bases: TGTGCCAGCAGCTCCGGGGGGGCCAGCAATCAGCCCCAGCATTTT. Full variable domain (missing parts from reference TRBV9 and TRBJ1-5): DSGVTQTPKHLITATGQRVTLRCSPRSGDLSVYWYQQSLDQGLQFLIQYYNGEERAKGNILERFSAQQFPDLHSELNLSSLELGDSALYFCASSSGGASNQPQHFGDGTRLSIL.

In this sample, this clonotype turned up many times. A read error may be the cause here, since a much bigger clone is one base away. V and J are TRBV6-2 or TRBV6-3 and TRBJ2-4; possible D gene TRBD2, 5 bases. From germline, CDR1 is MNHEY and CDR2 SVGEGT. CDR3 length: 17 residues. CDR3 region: CASSPLTLWLAKNIKYF. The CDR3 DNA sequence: TGTGCCAGCAGTCCGCTGACTCTTTGGCTAGCCAAAAACATTAAGTACTTC.

CDR3 amino acids: CAWRNTAGELFF. CDR3 nucleotide sequence: TGTGCCTGGAGGAACACCGCCGGGGAGCTGTTTTTT. This rearrangement joins TRBV30 to TRBJ2-2; D unclear. The CDR3 is made up of 12 amino acids. Germline CDR1 is GTSNPN and CDR2 is SVGIG (reference sequence). The V and J ends lost 3 bases and 6 bases respectively, with 8 bases between them.

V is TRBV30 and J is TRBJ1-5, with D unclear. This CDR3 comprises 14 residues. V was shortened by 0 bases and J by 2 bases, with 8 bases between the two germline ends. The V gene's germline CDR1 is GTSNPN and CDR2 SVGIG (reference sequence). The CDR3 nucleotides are TGTGCCTGGAGTGTTGTGGAGGGCAATCAGCCCCAGCATTTT. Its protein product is CAWSVVEGNQPQHF.

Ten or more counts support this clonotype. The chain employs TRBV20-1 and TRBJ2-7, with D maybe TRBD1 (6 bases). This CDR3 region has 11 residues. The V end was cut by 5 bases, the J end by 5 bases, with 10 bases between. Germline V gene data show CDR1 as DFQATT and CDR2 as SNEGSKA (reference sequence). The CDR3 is CSAQQGNEQYF. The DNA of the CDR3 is TGCAGTGCTCAACAGGGTAACGAGCAGTACTTC.

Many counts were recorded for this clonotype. The CDR3 DNA follows: TGTGCCAGCAGTCTCGGGACAGGGGTCTATGGCTACACCTTC. This sequence encodes CASSLGTGVYGYTF. This chain connects TRBV6-1 to TRBJ1-2, with 10 bases aligning to TRBD1. This CDR3 is built from 14 residues. V lost 5 bases, J lost 4 bases, and 4 bases stayed unmatched. Germline V gene data show CDR1 as MNHNS and CDR2 as SASEGT.

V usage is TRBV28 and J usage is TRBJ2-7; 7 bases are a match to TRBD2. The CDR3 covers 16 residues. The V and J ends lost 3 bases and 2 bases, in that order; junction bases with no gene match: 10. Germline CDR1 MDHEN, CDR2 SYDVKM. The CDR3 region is CASSLSAGGSAYEQYF. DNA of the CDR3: TGTGCCAGCAGTTTGAGTGCGGGCGGGAGCGCCTACGAGCAGTACTTC.

The CDR3 DNA reads as TGTGCCAGCAGTTCGACAGGGACTGACGGGGAGCTGTTTTTT. This translates into CASSSTGTDGELFF. The rearrangement joins TRBV6-2 or TRBV6-3 to TRBJ2-2; tentative D call: TRBD1 (7 bases). CDR3 length: 14 residues. Trimming stripped 4 bases from V and 7 bases from J, with 13 bases between. From germline, CDR1 is MNHEY and CDR2 SVGEGT.